One and the same sample provided the 16 T cell receptor beta chains below, sequenced in a study of T-cell memory formation after mild COVID-19. TCRdb redid the calling of the 5' RACE reads with MiXCR, one entry per CDR3 protein. The data show some 490,000 distinct CDR3 sequences, about 18% seen once. The sample comprised PBMCs or a T cell subset sorted from them (not recorded which). The source of these receptors is an adult woman who had mild COVID-19 (a few samples of this study predate the infection). Cell type and time point are not known.

This clonotype appeared a few times. The gene calls are TRBV6-6 and TRBJ2-3, with D perhaps TRBD2 (6 bases). The CDR3 length is 14 residues. The V end lost 5 bases, the J end lost 1 base, and 10 bases lay between the germline ends. Germline assignment: CDR1 MNHNY and CDR2 SVGAGI (reference sequence). The CDR3 sequence: CASSKGLGTDTQYF. For the CDR3, the DNA is TGTGCCAGCAGTAAGGGACTGGGCACAGATACGCAGTATTTT.

This clonotype was found a few times. The rearrangement links TRBV25-1 to TRBJ2-7; D is unclear. The CDR3 contains 13 residues. From germline, CDR1 is MGHDK and CDR2 SYGVNS. The V end lost 3 bases, the J end lost 2 bases, and 8 bases lay between the germline ends. The CDR3 is CASSDNRAYEQYF. CDR3 DNA: TGTGCCAGCAGTGACAACCGCGCCTACGAGCAGTACTTC.

Ten or more counts support this clonotype. The chain uses TRBV6-6 and TRBJ2-4, with a weak D call TRBD1 (5 bases). V lost 1 base and J lost 2, with 9 bases in between. The CDR3 totals 15 residues. CDR1 and CDR2 (germline): MNHNY, SVGAGI (reference sequence). As DNA, the CDR3 is TGTGCCAGCAGTTACTGGGCAGGGACCAAAAACATTCAGTACTTC. Translated, it gives CASSYWAGTKNIQYF.

V gene TRBV5-1 combines with J gene TRBJ2-7; D gene ambiguous. The CDR3 is 14 amino acids. Germline V gives CDR1 SGHRS, CDR2 YFSETQ. Trimming pared 2 bases from V and 2 bases from J, leaving 11 bases between. The CDR3 is CASSFGPLAYEQYF. In DNA form, the CDR3 reads TGCGCCAGCAGCTTTGGACCCCTGGCCTACGAGCAGTACTTC.

The gene calls are TRBV19 and TRBJ2-1; D unresolved. This CDR3 is built from 12 residues. Trimming removed 3 bases from V and 10 bases from J, with 10 bases in between. From germline, CDR1 is LNHDA and CDR2 SQIVND (reference sequence). The CDR3 DNA reads as TGTGCCAGTAGTATGGCGTCAGAAGAGCAGTTCTTC. Translated, it gives CASSMASEEQFF.

The chain has TRBV7-2 and TRBJ1-6; D ambiguous. Between the trimmed V and J ends, which lost 5 bases and 0 bases, there was a span of 8 bases. In germline, CDR1 is SGHTA, CDR2 FQGNSA. CDR3 length: 15 residues. The CDR3 region is CASSPESSYNSPLHF. CDR3 bases: TGTGCCAGCAGCCCGGAAAGCTCCTATAATTCACCCCTCCACTTT. Complete variable domain (other parts from reference TRBV7-2 and TRBJ1-6): GAGVSQSPSNKVTEKGKDVELRCDPISGHTALYWYRQSLGQGLEFLIYFQGNSAPDKSGLPSDRFSAERTGGSVSTLTIQRTQQEDSAVYLCASSPESSYNSPLHFGNGTRLTVT.

This clonotype has just a few counts. This chain joins TRBV12-3 or TRBV12-4 and TRBJ2-1; TRBD2 aligns across 9 bases. The length of the CDR3 is 12 residues. V lost 6 bases, J lost 10 bases, and 4 bases stayed unmatched. Here the CDR3 DNA reads TGTGCCAGCAGAATTAGCGGGAGCGAGCAGTTCTTC. The encoded protein is CASRISGSEQFF.

This sequence joins TRBV18 and TRBJ1-2, with no clear D. The CDR3 consists of 13 residues. Per the germline V gene, CDR1 is KGHSH and CDR2 is LQKENI. Trimming left V 3 bases short and J 8 bases short, with 13 bases between. CDR3 DNA: TGTGCCAGCTCACCCCGGACGGGAGGGGGCTACACCTTC. Translated: CASSPRTGGGYTF.

The table lists this clonotype with a few counts. This rearrangement joins TRBV15 to TRBJ2-1; D tentatively reads TRBD1 or TRBD2 (5 bases each). Trimming cost V 8 bases and J 1 base, with 9 bases left between them. The CDR3 runs 13 residues. CDR1 LNHNV and CDR2 YYDKDF come from the germline V gene (reference sequence). The CDR3 region is CATERGSYNEQFF. The CDR3 coding sequence is TGTGCCACCGAGAGGGGTTCCTACAATGAGCAGTTCTTC.

The V call is TRBV7-8, the J call TRBJ1-2; TRBD1 is a possible D gene (5 bases). Germline CDR1 reads SGHVS; CDR2 reads FQNEAQ. With 5 bases removed from V and 8 bases from J, the gap between germline ends came to 21 bases. The CDR3 has 15 amino acids. The CDR3 here is CASSHILGEGLGYTF. For the CDR3, the DNA is TGTGCCAGCAGCCACATCTTGGGTGAGGGACTCGGCTACACCTTC.

This sequence joins TRBV27 and TRBJ2-1, with TRBD2 identical over 14 bases. V shed 5 bases and J 9 bases; nucleotides not matched to a gene: 12. Germline V CDR1 and CDR2: MNHEY, SMNVEV (reference sequence). The CDR3 runs to 17 residues. The CDR3 reads CASSTISTSGRAFEQFF. For the CDR3, the DNA is TGTGCCAGCAGTACCATCTCGACTAGCGGGAGGGCCTTTGAGCAGTTCTTC.

This clonotype was recorded a few times. The V call is TRBV4-1, the J call TRBJ1-2; the D is unclear. The CDR3 has 13 amino acids. CDR1 is MGHRA and CDR2 is YSYEKL in the germline V gene. Trimming removed 4 bases at V and 7 bases at J, with 13 bases between. CDR3 sequence (DNA): TGCGCCAGCAGCCGGGAATTAGGAGGTGGCTACACCTTC. Protein sequence: CASSRELGGGYTF.

Ten or more counts support this clonotype. The rearrangement joins TRBV4-1 to TRBJ1-5; TRBD1 aligns across 9 bases. V lost 0 bases and J lost 4; bases outside the gene matches: 4. CDR1 and CDR2 from the germline V gene are MGHRA and YSYEKL. CDR3 length: 16 amino acids. The CDR3 sequence is CASSQDPGQGNQPQHF. The CDR3 region has the DNA TGCGCCAGCAGCCAAGATCCCGGACAGGGGAATCAGCCCCAGCATTTT.

This clonotype has a handful of counts. The V gene is TRBV24-1, the J gene TRBJ2-5, with TRBD1 matching 12 bases. Germline CDR1 and CDR2: KGHDR and SFDVKD. This CDR3 spans 16 amino acids. Germline trimming cut 7 bases from V and 4 bases from J; bases unmatched to any gene: 9. In DNA, the CDR3 is TGTGCCACCAGAGCGGGACAGGGGGCTTTCGGAGAGACCCAGTACTTC. Its translation is CATRAGQGAFGETQYF.

V is TRBV6-5 and J is TRBJ2-4; D gene unclear. V shed 10 bases and J shed 5 bases, with 0 bases lying between them. The CDR3 runs 8 residues. Germline loops: CDR1 MNHEY, CDR2 SVGAGI. CDR3 sequence reads: CAKNIQYF. Written as DNA, the CDR3 is TGTGCCAAAAACATTCAGTACTTC.

In its sample, this clonotype was seen a few times. V is TRBV7-3 and J is TRBJ2-2; TRBD1 matches at 8 bases. The V segment lost 3 bases and the J segment 4 bases; nucleotides outside the gene matches: 7. The CDR3 covers 16 residues. Germline V gene sequence: CDR1 SGHTA, CDR2 FQGTGA. The CDR3 DNA follows: TGTGCCAGCAGCTTGGGACAGGTCGTGGGCACCGGGGAGCTGTTTTTT. It translates to CASSLGQVVGTGELFF.